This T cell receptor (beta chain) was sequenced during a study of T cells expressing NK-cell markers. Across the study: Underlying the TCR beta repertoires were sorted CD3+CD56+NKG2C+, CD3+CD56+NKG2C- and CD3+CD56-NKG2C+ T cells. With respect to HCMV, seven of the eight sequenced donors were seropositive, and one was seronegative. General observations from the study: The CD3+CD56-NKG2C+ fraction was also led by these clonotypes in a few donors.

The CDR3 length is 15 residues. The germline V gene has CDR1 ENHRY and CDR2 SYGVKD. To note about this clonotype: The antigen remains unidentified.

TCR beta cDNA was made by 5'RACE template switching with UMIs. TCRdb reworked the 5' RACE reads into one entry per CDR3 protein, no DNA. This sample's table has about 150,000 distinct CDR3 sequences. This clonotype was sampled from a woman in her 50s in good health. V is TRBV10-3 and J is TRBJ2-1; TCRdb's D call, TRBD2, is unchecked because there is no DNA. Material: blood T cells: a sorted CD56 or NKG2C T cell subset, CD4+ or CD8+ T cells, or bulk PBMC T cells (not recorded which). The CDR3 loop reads CAIRLAGGSNNEQFF.